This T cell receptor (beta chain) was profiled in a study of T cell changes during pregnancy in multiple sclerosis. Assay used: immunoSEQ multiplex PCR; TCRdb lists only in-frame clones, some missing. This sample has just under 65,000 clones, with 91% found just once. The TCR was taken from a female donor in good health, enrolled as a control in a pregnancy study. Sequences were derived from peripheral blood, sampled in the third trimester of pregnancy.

CDR3 nucleotides: TGTGCCAGCAGCACTGGCAGGGGATCCTACGAGCAGTACTTC. Translation: CASSTGRGSYEQYF. The chain has TRBV6-1 and TRBJ2-7; D may be TRBD1 (6 bases). CDR1 is MNHNS, CDR2 SASEGT, per germline. The ends were cut back, 6 bases at V and 1 base at J, with 13 bases in the middle. The CDR3 loop spans 14 amino acids.